The rows below give T cell receptor beta chains drawn from one sample of a study of blood T cell repertoires in COVID-19. The repertoire was sequenced with immunoSEQ multiplex PCR; TCRdb's copy has only in-frame clones and lacks some. The repertoire holds about 87,000 clones, over 70% seen once, with approximately 4.4% in the top ten. Sequencing was done on a sample of peripheral blood. These receptors were collected from a woman between 50 and 59 years old with acute or convalescent COVID-19. CDR3s leave out the opening cysteine and the closing phenylalanine or tryptophan.

j_call: TRBJ1-2
cdr3_length: 11
v_call: TRBV25-1
cdr3_aa: ASSAGGSYGYT

j_call: TRBJ2-5
cdr3_length: 13
v_call: TRBV15
cdr3_aa: ATSRDFSGGETQY

j_call: TRBJ1-5
cdr3_length: 13
v_call: TRBV28
cdr3_aa: ASSPPGQRNQPQH

j_call: TRBJ1-1
cdr3_length: 12
v_call: TRBV11-2
cdr3_aa: ASSLERSSTEAF

j_call: TRBJ2-3
cdr3_length: 13
v_call: TRBV28
cdr3_aa: ASSSGQGITDTQY

j_call: TRBJ2-7
cdr3_length: 9
v_call: TRBV28
cdr3_aa: ASSTDREQY

j_call: TRBJ2-5
cdr3_length: 11
v_call: TRBV5-1
cdr3_aa: ASSPDRGETQY

j_call: TRBJ2-3
cdr3_length: 13
v_call: TRBV27
cdr3_aa: ASRLETGPTDTQY

j_call: TRBJ1-1
cdr3_length: 12
v_call: TRBV7-9
cdr3_aa: ASSLGGIRTEAF

j_call: TRBJ1-2
cdr3_length: 12
v_call: TRBV3-1/TRBV3-2
cdr3_aa: ASSQGQTIYGYT

j_call: TRBJ2-5
cdr3_length: 11
v_call: TRBV6-5
cdr3_aa: ASRQGFKETQY

j_call: TRBJ1-5
cdr3_length: 15
v_call: TRBV7-9
cdr3_aa: ASSPIDREYSNQPQH

j_call: TRBJ2-5
cdr3_length: 11
v_call: TRBV9
cdr3_aa: ASSGSGMETQY

j_call: TRBJ2-7
cdr3_length: 14
v_call: TRBV19
cdr3_aa: ASSYDYRGNSYEQY

j_call: TRBJ1-2
cdr3_length: 12
v_call: TRBV28
cdr3_aa: ASSLRQGSYGYT

j_call: TRBJ1-2
cdr3_length: 12
v_call: TRBV19
cdr3_aa: ASSLGQGYYGYT

j_call: TRBJ1-2
cdr3_length: 11
v_call: TRBV7-2
cdr3_aa: ASSQGLGAGYT

j_call: TRBJ1-2
cdr3_length: 11
v_call: TRBV24-1
cdr3_aa: ATRNNREGGYT

j_call: TRBJ2-3
cdr3_length: 11
v_call: TRBV7-3
cdr3_aa: ASSALLTDTQY

j_call: TRBJ2-1
cdr3_length: 12
v_call: TRBV6-2/TRBV6-3
cdr3_aa: ASSSGGQYNEQF

j_call: TRBJ1-1
cdr3_length: 12
v_call: TRBV5-1
cdr3_aa: ASSSDILNTEAF

j_call: TRBJ1-5
cdr3_length: 15
v_call: TRBV19
cdr3_aa: ASSSRTGPNSNQPQH

j_call: TRBJ2-5
cdr3_length: 14
v_call: TRBV10-3
cdr3_aa: AISDSRTSRGETQY

j_call: TRBJ2-2
cdr3_length: 14
v_call: TRBV3-1/TRBV3-2
cdr3_aa: ASSQFLGVNTGELF

j_call: TRBJ1-4
cdr3_length: 13
v_call: TRBV10-3
cdr3_aa: AISDTQGVGEKLF

j_call: TRBJ1-5
cdr3_length: 12
v_call: TRBV5-6
cdr3_aa: ASSYTGSNQPQH

j_call: TRBJ2-7
cdr3_length: 10
v_call: TRBV6-1
cdr3_aa: ASSESIGAWQ

j_call: TRBJ2-3
cdr3_length: 14
v_call: TRBV3-1/TRBV3-2
cdr3_aa: ASSQGRRASTDTQY

j_call: TRBJ1-2
cdr3_length: 11
v_call: TRBV28
cdr3_aa: ASEQSTNYGYT

j_call: TRBJ2-3
cdr3_length: 12
v_call: TRBV18
cdr3_aa: ASSPGGGTDTQY

j_call: TRBJ1-2
cdr3_length: 12
v_call: TRBV5-6
cdr3_aa: ASSLGQGVRGYT

j_call: TRBJ2-7
cdr3_length: 15
v_call: TRBV5-1
cdr3_aa: ASSYENWDRGFYEQY

j_call: TRBJ2-5
cdr3_length: 14
v_call: TRBV10-3
cdr3_aa: AISEGLAGGRETQY

j_call: TRBJ1-5
cdr3_length: 14
v_call: TRBV5-6
cdr3_aa: ASSLGGGASNQPQH

j_call: TRBJ1-1
cdr3_length: 13
v_call: TRBV12-1
cdr3_aa: ASSSTGQGITEAF

j_call: TRBJ1-1
cdr3_length: 11
v_call: TRBV18
cdr3_aa: ASSTGRDTEAF

j_call: TRBJ1-4
cdr3_length: 13
v_call: TRBV2
cdr3_aa: ASSESTYTNEKLF